This T cell receptor (beta chain) was profiled in a study of cytomegalovirus exposure and HLA in healthy donors. The CDR3 spans 15 residues. With V trimmed by 6 bases and J by 2 bases, 6 bases remained unmatched. Germline V gene sequence: CDR1 SGHRS, CDR2 YFSETQ. PCR employed 60 Vbeta and 13 Jbeta primers. Libraries were prepared by immunoSEQ multiplex PCR; TCRdb keeps only in-frame clonotypes and omits some of them. This table has 130,000 or so clones, roughly 75% appearing once. V is TRBV5-1 and J is TRBJ2-3, with 10 bases lining up with TRBD2. The specimen was PBMCs. The sequence was collected from a man aged 25-40 years in good health and CMV-seronegative. The DNA for the CDR3 is TGCGCCAGCAAATCGCTAGCGGGGGACACAGATACGCAGTATTTT. Amino acids: CASKSLAGDTDTQYF.